Presented here are 17 T cell receptor beta chains from one specimen sequenced in a study of blood T cell repertoires in COVID-19 (TCRdb year 2020). Library generation was performed with the immunoSEQ multiplex PCR assay. Not all clones reach the TCRdb copy of this immuneACCESS table, which keeps in-frame sequences only. Checked studies attribute under half of the gap to unresolved V genes and leave the rest unexplained. Recorded for this sample are a few hundred thousand clones; approximately 82% of them occurred a single time. Roughly 1.1% of the sample goes to the ten largest clones. What was sequenced was peripheral blood. The receptor source for this set is a woman aged 50 to 60 with acute or convalescent COVID-19.

This clone was detected only a few times. The chain carries TRBV15 and TRBJ1-4, with D possibly being TRBD1 (5 bases). Germline CDR1 reads LNHNV; CDR2 reads YYDKDF (reference sequence). The ends were cut back, 3 bases at V and 2 bases at J, with 10 bases in the middle. This CDR3 has 15 amino acids. The CDR3 DNA reads TGTGCCACCAGCAGGGGAGGGGCGACTAATGAAAAACTGTTTTTT. Residues: CATSRGGATNEKLFF.

The chain uses TRBV6-6 and TRBJ1-1; D is uncertain. V was shortened by 5 bases and J by 5 bases, with 18 bases between the two germline ends. CDR1 and CDR2 from the germline V gene are MNHNY and SVGAGI (reference sequence). The CDR3 contains 15 residues. CDR3 DNA: TGTGCCAGCAGTCCCACGGGATGGGATTGGACTGAAGCTTTCTTT. It yields the protein CASSPTGWDWTEAFF.

The sample holds many counts of this clone. The rearrangement links TRBV10-3 to TRBJ1-2, with a weak D call TRBD1 (6 bases). This CDR3 has 12 amino acids. Germline assignment: CDR1 ENHRY and CDR2 SYGVKD. V was clipped by 10 bases and J by 6 bases, with 15 bases between them. CDR3 region: CATRTVKDGYTF. CDR3 DNA sequence: TGTGCCACCCGGACAGTCAAGGATGGCTACACCTTC.

This rearrangement joins TRBV28 to TRBJ2-1; 10 positions agree with TRBD1. There are 15 residues in the CDR3. V was pared by 7 bases and J by 7 bases, with 10 bases of the junction left unmatched. Per germline, CDR1 MDHEN and CDR2 SYDVKM. The CDR3 region is CASTTDRGQVNEQFF. In nucleotides, the CDR3 is TGTGCCAGCACTACCGACAGGGGGCAGGTAAATGAGCAGTTCTTC.

The rearrangement links TRBV5-6 to TRBJ2-7; possibly TRBD2 for D (6 bases). This CDR3 has 12 amino acids. Germline V lookup: CDR1 SGHDT, CDR2 YYEEEE. V lost 2 bases to trimming and J lost 10 bases, with 13 bases between them. CDR3 sequence: CASSFGTPNQYF. CDR3 DNA sequence: TGTGCCAGCAGCTTCGGGACTCCCAACCAGTACTTC.

This chain joins TRBV19 and TRBJ2-5, with D maybe TRBD1 (6 bases). The V gene's germline CDR1 is LNHDA and CDR2 SQIVND (reference sequence). This CDR3 is 14 amino acids long. The germline V and J ends were trimmed by 2 bases and 1 base, with 8 bases remaining between them. Here the CDR3 DNA reads TGTGCCAGTAGTATACAGGGGATCCAAGAGACCCAGTACTTC. Its protein is CASSIQGIQETQYF.

The chain recombines TRBV29-1 with TRBJ1-1; 8 bases line up with TRBD1. Unmatched junction bases numbered 10, after V lost 4 bases and J lost 3 bases. This CDR3 comprises 15 residues. Germline CDR1 and CDR2: SQVTM and ANQGSEA. CDR3 sequence (DNA): TGCAGCGTTGTCCTCTCCAGGGGGCGCGACACTGAAGCTTTCTTT. Translation: CSVVLSRGRDTEAFF.

The rearrangement uses TRBV24-1 and TRBJ1-2, with TRBD1 identical over 7 bases. The CDR3 is made up of 13 amino acids. Germline lookup yields CDR1 KGHDR and CDR2 SFDVKD. Unmatched junction bases numbered 0, after V lost 3 bases and J lost 3 bases. In DNA, the CDR3 is TGTGCCACCAGTGATGGGACAGACTATGGCTACACCTTC. It yields the protein CATSDGTDYGYTF.

This chain joins TRBV4-3 and TRBJ2-3, with 8 bases fitting TRBD2. This CDR3 has 18 amino acids. Germline V CDR1 and CDR2: LGHNA, YSLEER. Trimming removed 0 bases from V and 3 bases from J; junction bases left unmatched: 11. DNA for the CDR3: TGCGCCAGCAGCCAAGATCGGGGGGGTGACGGGAGTACAGATACGCAGTATTTT. Protein product: CASSQDRGGDGSTDTQYF.

The genes are TRBV28 and TRBJ2-2; a weak D match, TRBD1 (5 bases). In germline, CDR1 is MDHEN, CDR2 SYDVKM. This CDR3 has 12 residues. The germline V and J ends were trimmed by 10 bases and 3 bases, with 9 bases remaining between them. The CDR3 is CATDSYTGELFF. CDR3 nucleotide sequence: TGTGCCACCGACAGCTACACCGGGGAGCTGTTTTTT.

The chain couples TRBV19 to TRBJ2-2; possible D gene TRBD2, 6 bases. The CDR3 has 14 amino acids. Trimming removed 7 bases from V and 4 bases from J, with 13 bases in between. The germline CDR1 and CDR2 sequences are LNHDA and SQIVND (reference sequence). In nucleotides, the CDR3 is TGTGCCAGTATCGGCAGGGAGGTCACCGGGGAGCTGTTTTTT. It translates to CASIGREVTGELFF.

This chain connects TRBV7-8 to TRBJ1-4; TRBD1 matches at 7 bases. The CDR3 extends over 13 amino acids. The germline CDR1 and CDR2 sequences are SGHVS and FQNEAQ. Trimming cost V 4 bases and J 8 bases; bases outside gene matches: 4. The CDR3 sequence: CASSSGRGEKLFF. The DNA of the CDR3 is TGTGCCAGCAGCTCGGGCAGGGGGGAAAAACTGTTTTTT.

The rearrangement links TRBV11-2 to TRBJ2-7, with TRBD1 matching over 8 bases. Germline V gene lookup returns CDR1 SGHAT and CDR2 FQNNGV. The CDR3 spans 15 residues. The V and J ends lost 1 base and 7 bases, in that order; junction bases with no gene match: 9. The CDR3 DNA follows: TGTGCCAGCAGCTTAGGGACAGGGAAAGAGAATGAGCAGTACTTC. It codes for CASSLGTGKENEQYF.

The V and J genes are TRBV11-3 and TRBJ2-5, with TRBD1 matching over 11 bases. The CDR3 loop spans 16 amino acids. Germline values: CDR1 SGHNT, CDR2 YENEEA. V shed 1 base, J shed 5 bases, and the junction held 6 bases outside the gene matches. The CDR3 nucleotides are TGTGCCAGCAGCTTAGGGGACAGGGGGGCACAGGAGACCCAGTACTTC. Amino acid sequence: CASSLGDRGAQETQYF.

The J gene is TRBJ2-7, the V gene TRBV9; TRBD2 agrees at 8 bases. The ends lost 2 bases at V and 7 bases at J; junction bases unmatched: 5. This CDR3 spans 13 amino acids. Germline assignment: CDR1 SGDLS and CDR2 YYNGEE. DNA of the CDR3: TGTGCCAGCAGCGTTTCAGCGGGAGATGAGCAGTACTTC. This encodes CASSVSAGDEQYF.

V usage is TRBV7-2 and J usage is TRBJ2-1; D possibly corresponds to TRBD2 (5 bases). CDR3 size: 17 residues. Germline V gives CDR1 SGHTA, CDR2 FQGNSA. Trimming removed 3 bases at V and 6 bases at J, with 21 bases between. CDR3 residues: CASSFPTTGVLFNEQFF. CDR3 nucleotides: TGTGCCAGCAGCTTCCCGACTACCGGGGTCCTCTTCAATGAGCAGTTCTTC.

V gene TRBV2 combines with J gene TRBJ2-3, with no clear D. Trimming left V 2 bases short and J 2 bases short, with 20 bases between. CDR1 and CDR2 (germline): SNHLY, FYNNEI. This CDR3 region has 18 residues. In DNA form, the CDR3 reads TGTGCCAGCAGTGAAAGGCCTCCCACAGCCACTTTCACAGATACGCAGTATTTT. Translation gives CASSERPPTATFTDTQYF.